Listed below are T cell receptor beta chains from one sample, sequenced in a study of T cell responses to AZD1222 COVID-19 vaccine. Some clones are missing from TCRdb's copy, which holds only in-frame ones; the method was immunoSEQ multiplex PCR. This sample has roughly 100,000 clones; around nine tenths occur once, and the top ten carry 9.1%. The sample was peripheral blood, taken on day 0 of AZD1222 vaccination. All receptors come from an adult in good health. CDR3s include the opening cysteine and the closing phenylalanine or tryptophan. The D gene is left open where the match is weak. Some rows have no size entry. The others give once, few or many, or a class for an expanded clone.

V,J,size,D,CDR3,DNA
TRBV25-1,TRBJ2-7,NA,NA,CASGRDGSYEQYF,TGTGCCAGCGGACGGGACGGATCCTACGAGCAGTACTTC
TRBV2,TRBJ2-5,NA,TRBD2,CASTVQAGPQETQYF,TGTGCCAGCACTGTTCAAGCGGGGCCACAAGAGACCCAGTACTTC
TRBV27,TRBJ2-1,NA,TRBD1,CASSLGQGRNEQFF,TGTGCCAGCAGTCTCGGACAGGGAAGGAATGAGCAGTTCTTC
TRBV5-1,TRBJ2-1,once,TRBD2,CASSLVPPGGGGNEQFF,TGCGCCAGCAGCTTGGTGCCCCCGGGAGGGGGGGGCAATGAGCAGTTCTTC
TRBV6-5,TRBJ1-5,once,NA,CASSYGRPGLNQPQHF,TGTGCCAGCAGTTACGGTCGGCCAGGCCTAAATCAGCCCCAGCATTTT
TRBV2,TRBJ2-1,few,NA,CASTPTGQIGNEQFF,TGTGCCAGCACCCCAACGGGCCAGATCGGGAATGAGCAGTTCTTC
TRBV13,TRBJ2-3,NA,TRBD1,CASSLYAGGRTDTQYF,TGTGCCAGCAGCTTATATGCAGGGGGTAGGACAGATACGCAGTATTTT
TRBV19,TRBJ2-7,NA,NA,CASSESDSPIKQYF,TGTGCCAGTAGTGAGTCGGATTCGCCCATCAAGCAGTACTTC
TRBV10-1,TRBJ2-7,NA,NA,CASSGVGTSEQYF,TGCGCCAGCAGTGGCGTGGGAACTTCCGAGCAGTACTTC
TRBV9,TRBJ1-6,few,NA,CASSVSQSSYNSPLHF,TGTGCCAGCAGCGTCTCCCAGAGCTCCTATAATTCACCCCTCCACTTT
TRBV5-1,TRBJ2-7,NA,NA,CASSLVGYEQYF,TGCGCCAGCAGCTTGGTGGGCTACGAGCAGTACTTC
TRBV6-5,TRBJ2-7,NA,TRBD1,CASSSPRDRGIYEQYF,TGTGCCAGCAGTTCCCCCCGGGACAGGGGTATCTACGAGCAGTACTTC
TRBV4-1,TRBJ1-3,few,NA,CASSPSTGTGNTIYF,TGCGCCAGCAGCCCAAGTACAGGGACTGGAAACACCATATATTTT
TRBV9,TRBJ1-2,once,NA,CASSVHRDGYGYTF,TGTGCCAGCAGCGTACATCGGGATGGCTATGGCTACACCTTC
TRBV7-9,TRBJ2-5,NA,TRBD2,CASSPTSGLETQYF,TGTGCCAGCAGCCCGACTAGCGGTCTAGAGACCCAGTACTTC
TRBV5-1,TRBJ1-2,once,NA,CASSDEGSGYTF,TGCGCCAGCAGCGACGAGGGGAGTGGCTACACCTTC
TRBV7-2,TRBJ2-1,NA,TRBD2,CASSLTSGRGEQFF,TGTGCCAGCAGCTTGACTAGCGGGAGGGGTGAGCAGTTCTTC
TRBV18,TRBJ2-2,NA,TRBD1,CASSRDRTGELFF,TGTGCCAGCTCACGGGACAGGACCGGGGAGCTGTTTTTT
TRBV5-4,TRBJ1-6,NA,TRBD1,CASSPGQSGSYNSPLHF,TGTGCCAGCAGCCCGGGACAGTCGGGCTCCTATAATTCACCCCTCCACTTT
TRBV2,TRBJ2-3,NA,NA,CARAQGGDTDTQYF,TGTGCCAGGGCACAGGGAGGAGACACAGATACGCAGTATTTT
TRBV10-3,TRBJ2-1,NA,NA,CAISVGRTGDEQFF,TGTGCCATCAGTGTGGGCAGGACCGGCGATGAGCAGTTCTTC
TRBV21-1,TRBJ1-5,NA,NA,CASSNTKSWDGTFSNQPQHF,TGTGCCAGCAGCAACACGAAGTCATGGGATGGTACATTTAGCAATCAGCCCCAGCATTTT
TRBV7-2,TRBJ1-5,NA,NA,CASSPGEDQPQHF,TGTGCCAGCAGCCCGGGGGAGGATCAGCCCCAGCATTTT
TRBV2,TRBJ2-2,NA,NA,CASIRDSNTGELFF,TGTGCCAGCATACGGGACTCGAACACCGGGGAGCTGTTTTTT
TRBV7-7,TRBJ2-1,NA,NA,CASSLDRTNEQFF,TGTGCTAGCAGCTTAGATCGGACGAATGAGCAGTTCTTC
TRBV3-1/TRBV3-2,TRBJ2-7,NA,TRBD2,CASSQDDRREVF,TGTGCCAGCAGCCAAGATGATCGGCGGGAGGTCTTC
TRBV9,TRBJ1-2,NA,NA,CASSVEAQLPGGGYTF,TGTGCCAGCAGCGTAGAGGCACAGCTGCCCGGTGGTGGCTACACCTTC
TRBV30,TRBJ2-2,once,NA,CAWNVAANTGELFF,TGTGCCTGGAACGTAGCGGCTAACACCGGGGAGCTGTTTTTT
TRBV27,TRBJ1-3,NA,NA,CASSREGGWRSGNTIYF,TGTGCCAGCAGCCGTGAGGGGGGATGGAGATCTGGAAACACCATATATTTT
TRBV13,TRBJ1-2,NA,NA,CASSPLGVETGYTF,TGTGCCAGCAGCCCCCTCGGGGTTGAGACTGGCTACACCTTC
TRBV2,TRBJ2-6,NA,NA,CASIWGSGANVLTF,TGTGCCAGCATCTGGGGTTCTGGGGCCAACGTCCTGACTTTC
TRBV5-5,TRBJ1-2,NA,NA,CASSLYGREEGYTF,TGTGCCAGCAGCTTGTATGGCAGGGAAGAAGGCTACACCTTC
TRBV28,TRBJ2-1,once,NA,CASSSPELASYNEQFF,TGTGCCAGCAGTTCCCCCGAACTAGCTTCCTACAATGAGCAGTTCTTC
TRBV4-1,TRBJ2-1,NA,NA,CASSRGLGVGGEQFF,TGCGCCAGCAGCCGCGGTCTTGGGGTTGGGGGTGAGCAGTTCTTC
TRBV12-3/TRBV12-4,TRBJ1-2,NA,NA,CASSLRDFKGYTF,TGTGCCAGCAGTTTAAGGGACTTCAAGGGCTACACCTTC
TRBV27,TRBJ1-2,NA,NA,CASSSLGSFYGYTF,TGTGCCAGCAGTTCCCTGGGCAGCTTCTATGGCTACACCTTC
TRBV28,TRBJ2-2,NA,NA,CAARGAGRDTGELFF,TGTGCCGCCCGGGGGGCAGGGAGAGACACCGGGGAGCTGTTTTTT
TRBV6-5,TRBJ1-4,NA,TRBD1,CASGMTGGSEKLFF,TGTGCCAGCGGGATGACAGGGGGGAGTGAAAAACTGTTTTTT
TRBV10-3,TRBJ1-5,NA,TRBD1,CATGQGAGNQPQHF,TGTGCCACGGGACAGGGGGCAGGCAATCAGCCCCAGCATTTT
TRBV5-1,TRBJ2-3,NA,NA,CASFPGQGSTDTQYF,TGCGCCAGCTTCCCAGGGCAGGGAAGCACAGATACGCAGTATTTT
TRBV19,TRBJ1-3,NA,NA,CASSIVHTNAGNTIYF,TGTGCCAGTAGTATAGTGCACACGAACGCTGGAAACACCATATATTTT
TRBV9,TRBJ2-4,NA,NA,CASSAGTQDGKNIQYF,TGTGCCAGCAGCGCAGGAACACAGGATGGCAAAAACATTCAGTACTTC
TRBV3-1/TRBV3-2,TRBJ2-7,NA,NA,CASSPGPFSDEQYF,TGTGCCAGCAGCCCGGGCCCCTTTTCCGACGAGCAGTACTTC
TRBV11-2,TRBJ1-1,NA,NA,CASSLDEGLEAFF,TGTGCCAGCAGCTTAGATGAGGGGTTGGAGGCTTTCTTT